This T cell receptor (beta chain) was sequenced in a study of OX40 agonist ivuxolimab in advanced cancers. At the level of the study: The study enrolled dose-escalation patients with hepatocellular carcinoma, melanoma, renal cell or head and neck cancer. Study conclusions and caveats: Clones of CD4+ and CD8+ blood T cells grew by week 6 at doses of 0.1 to 3.0 mg/kg.

Repertoires were generated with immunoSEQ multiplex PCR, while TCRdb's copy carries only in-frame clones and drops some. The sample yields approximately 76,000 clones, 70% to 90% seen once. In regard to this clone: Its cognate antigen is unknown.

The CDR3 covers 18 residues. Trimming cost V 0 bases and J 2 bases; bases outside gene matches: 5. CDR1 KGHSH and CDR2 LQKENI come from the germline V gene. The J gene is TRBJ2-6, the V gene TRBV18; 9 positions match TRBD1. Sequencing used CD4+ or CD8+ T cells sorted from blood, obtained in a trial of the OX40 agonist ivuxolimab. This receptor was taken from an adult with an advanced solid tumor such as melanoma, head and neck, liver or kidney cancer. CDR3 amino acids: CASSPPGTGTAGANVLTF. Here the CDR3 DNA reads TGTGCCAGCTCACCACCGGGGACAGGGACAGCTGGGGCCAACGTCCTGACTTTC.